The T cell receptor beta chain described here comes from a study of PD-L1 blockade in urothelial cancer. Overall study: Male patients with bladder-origin urothelial cancer numbered about nine tenths of the roughly 30. Blood-derived samples held a median around 130,000 T cells. Points from the study as a whole: Below-median pretreatment blood TCR clonality predicted better survival.

For this clone: Its specificity is unknown.

Between 1 and 8 samples per patient were obtained, pretreatment and on-treatment. Assay: immunoSEQ multiplex PCR; the TCRdb copy retains only in-frame clones and omits some. The table has about 38,000 clones, 83% seen once. The germline V gene encodes CDR1 GTSNPN and CDR2 SVGIG (reference sequence). This CDR3 is 17 amino acids long. Trimming shortened V by 7 bases and J by 0 bases, and 22 bases separated the two germline ends. Material: PBMCs, obtained around atezolizumab (anti-PD-L1) treatment. This receptor was obtained from a man aged 55 to 69 with urothelial cancer. The chain couples TRBV30 to TRBJ2-1; D may be TRBD2 (6 bases). The CDR3: CASLGGAKKFSYNEQFF. CDR3 nucleotide sequence: TGTGCCTCGTTGGGCGGGGCTAAAAAATTCTCCTACAATGAGCAGTTCTTC.